This is a list of T cell receptor beta chains from one sample in a study of beta chain features in type 1 diabetes. Libraries were prepared by immunoSEQ multiplex PCR; TCRdb keeps only in-frame clonotypes and omits some of them. The data contain fewer than 900,000 clones, around a sixth of them singletons. Sequences were obtained from naive CD4+ T cells from blood. The receptors come from a woman between 18 and 30 years old in good health. Both conserved end residues are part of each CDR3. The D gene is left open where the match is weak. Size values are once, few and many counts, or a class for expanded clones, and some rows have none.

d_gene: .; j_gene: TRBJ1-1; v_gene: TRBV9; abundance: few; CDR3aa: CASSVGHTANTEAFF; CDR3nt: TGTGCCAGCAGCGTAGGACACACGGCGAACACTGAAGCTTTCTTT
d_gene: TRBD1; j_gene: TRBJ1-2; v_gene: TRBV6-6; abundance: .; CDR3aa: CASSYSRHRDSYGYTF; CDR3nt: TGTGCCAGCAGTTACTCGAGGCACCGGGACAGCTATGGCTACACCTTC
d_gene: .; j_gene: TRBJ2-7; v_gene: TRBV27; abundance: .; CDR3aa: CASSSSTLGVYEQYF; CDR3nt: TGTGCCAGCAGCAGTTCGACCCTGGGAGTTTACGAGCAGTACTTC
d_gene: .; j_gene: TRBJ1-2; v_gene: TRBV18; abundance: .; CDR3aa: CASSPSEDYGYTF; CDR3nt: TGTGCCAGCTCACCGTCAGAGGACTATGGCTACACCTTC
d_gene: TRBD2; j_gene: TRBJ2-7; v_gene: TRBV19; abundance: .; CDR3aa: CASSHTTSGITYEQYF; CDR3nt: TGTGCCAGTAGCCATACGACTAGCGGAATAACCTACGAGCAGTACTTC
d_gene: TRBD1; j_gene: TRBJ1-3; v_gene: TRBV19; abundance: few; CDR3aa: CASSSPDRAGGNTIYF; CDR3nt: TGTGCCAGTAGTTCCCCGGACAGGGCTGGCGGAAACACCATATATTTT
d_gene: .; j_gene: TRBJ1-1; v_gene: TRBV28; abundance: .; CDR3aa: CASSLRDTEAFF; CDR3nt: TGTGCCAGCAGTTTACGCGACACCGAAGCTTTCTTT
d_gene: TRBD2; j_gene: TRBJ2-3; v_gene: TRBV5-8; abundance: .; CDR3aa: CASSFGGTTTDTQYF; CDR3nt: TGTGCCAGCAGCTTTGGGGGGACTACCACAGATACGCAGTATTTT
d_gene: .; j_gene: TRBJ1-4; v_gene: TRBV29-1; abundance: few; CDR3aa: CSVEGGDEKLFF; CDR3nt: TGCAGCGTTGAGGGAGGGGATGAAAAACTGTTTTTT
d_gene: TRBD2; j_gene: TRBJ2-7; v_gene: TRBV7-9; abundance: few; CDR3aa: CASSRGLAGGSPYEQYF; CDR3nt: TGTGCCAGCAGCCGAGGACTAGCGGGAGGGTCGCCCTACGAGCAGTACTTC
d_gene: TRBD1; j_gene: TRBJ2-1; v_gene: TRBV6-5; abundance: .; CDR3aa: CASSYDRVGNEQFF; CDR3nt: TGTGCCAGCAGTTATGACAGGGTGGGAAATGAGCAGTTCTTC
d_gene: .; j_gene: TRBJ2-1; v_gene: TRBV7-3; abundance: .; CDR3aa: CASKGGTSYNEQFF; CDR3nt: TGTGCCAGCAAGGGGGGGACCTCCTACAATGAGCAGTTCTTC
d_gene: TRBD1; j_gene: TRBJ1-4; v_gene: TRBV5-1; abundance: few; CDR3aa: CASSSRNRTGCEKLFF; CDR3nt: TGCGCCAGCAGCTCGCGAAATAGGACAGGGTGTGAAAAACTGTTTTTT
d_gene: .; j_gene: TRBJ1-3; v_gene: TRBV5-6; abundance: few; CDR3aa: CASSFPYSGNTIYF; CDR3nt: TGTGCCAGCAGCTTTCCTTACTCTGGAAACACCATATATTTT
d_gene: .; j_gene: TRBJ2-2; v_gene: TRBV7-2; abundance: .; CDR3aa: CASSSRLVGNTGELFF; CDR3nt: TGTGCCAGCAGCTCACGACTAGTCGGGAACACCGGGGAGCTGTTTTTT
d_gene: TRBD2; j_gene: TRBJ2-6; v_gene: TRBV4-3; abundance: few; CDR3aa: CASSQDPLAGTGANVLTF; CDR3nt: TGCGCCAGCAGCCAAGATCCCCTAGCGGGAACTGGGGCCAACGTCCTGACTTTC
d_gene: TRBD1; j_gene: TRBJ2-5; v_gene: TRBV7-2; abundance: few; CDR3aa: CASSQGQVPQETQYF; CDR3nt: TGTGCCAGCAGTCAGGGACAGGTACCACAAGAGACCCAGTACTTC
d_gene: TRBD2; j_gene: TRBJ2-7; v_gene: TRBV5-1; abundance: .; CDR3aa: CASSSPSGSLPYEQYF; CDR3nt: TGCGCCAGCAGCTCGCCTAGCGGGAGCCTCCCCTACGAGCAGTACTTC
d_gene: .; j_gene: TRBJ2-3; v_gene: TRBV7-2; abundance: .; CDR3aa: CASSQAPSTDTQYF; CDR3nt: TGTGCCAGCAGCCAAGCCCCCAGCACAGATACGCAGTATTTT
d_gene: .; j_gene: TRBJ2-2; v_gene: TRBV7-3; abundance: .; CDR3aa: CASSLSTSGELFF; CDR3nt: TGTGCCAGCAGCTTAAGTACTAGCGGGGAGCTGTTTTTT
d_gene: TRBD1; j_gene: TRBJ1-2; v_gene: TRBV7-9; abundance: few; CDR3aa: CASSSQGAPLGYTF; CDR3nt: TGTGCCAGCAGCTCACAGGGGGCGCCGCTTGGCTACACCTTC
d_gene: .; j_gene: TRBJ2-7; v_gene: TRBV28; abundance: .; CDR3aa: CASSSQDSYEQYF; CDR3nt: TGTGCCAGCAGTTCTCAGGACAGTTACGAGCAGTACTTC
d_gene: TRBD2; j_gene: TRBJ2-7; v_gene: TRBV4-2; abundance: few; CDR3aa: CASSYLAGVAYEQYF; CDR3nt: TGTGCCAGCAGCTACCTAGCGGGAGTGGCCTACGAGCAGTACTTC
d_gene: TRBD1; j_gene: TRBJ1-2; v_gene: TRBV27; abundance: .; CDR3aa: CASSPWDSGNYGYTF; CDR3nt: TGTGCCAGCAGTCCCTGGGACAGCGGTAACTATGGCTACACCTTC
d_gene: .; j_gene: TRBJ2-3; v_gene: TRBV7-2; abundance: .; CDR3aa: CASSLGSGPDTQYF; CDR3nt: TGTGCCAGCAGCTTAGGAAGTGGCCCAGATACGCAGTATTTT
d_gene: .; j_gene: TRBJ2-1; v_gene: TRBV5-1; abundance: .; CDR3aa: CASSLSRGRNEQFF; CDR3nt: TGCGCCAGCAGCTTGAGTCGAGGGAGAAATGAGCAGTTCTTC
d_gene: .; j_gene: TRBJ1-1; v_gene: TRBV6-6; abundance: few; CDR3aa: CASKRAAVNTEAFF; CDR3nt: TGTGCCAGCAAGAGGGCCGCCGTGAACACTGAAGCTTTCTTT
d_gene: TRBD2; j_gene: TRBJ2-3; v_gene: TRBV28; abundance: .; CDR3aa: CASLRGGSWTDTQYF; CDR3nt: TGTGCCAGCCTACGGGGCGGGAGTTGGACAGATACGCAGTATTTT
d_gene: .; j_gene: TRBJ1-4; v_gene: TRBV28; abundance: .; CDR3aa: CASSSGQLIEKLFF; CDR3nt: TGTGCCAGCAGCTCCGGACAGTTAATAGAAAAACTGTTTTTT
d_gene: .; j_gene: TRBJ2-7; v_gene: TRBV19; abundance: few; CDR3aa: CASSMLLGSGYEQYF; CDR3nt: TGTGCCAGTAGTATGCTGTTGGGCTCAGGGTACGAGCAGTACTTC
d_gene: .; j_gene: TRBJ1-2; v_gene: TRBV20-1; abundance: few; CDR3aa: CSARVGVGYTF; CDR3nt: TGCAGTGCTAGAGTCGGGGTTGGCTACACCTTC
d_gene: TRBD2; j_gene: TRBJ2-5; v_gene: TRBV9; abundance: once; CDR3aa: CASSVAGGAKETQYF; CDR3nt: TGTGCCAGCAGCGTTGCGGGAGGAGCCAAAGAGACCCAGTACTTC
d_gene: .; j_gene: TRBJ1-5; v_gene: TRBV5-4; abundance: few; CDR3aa: CASSLAGYRESQHF; CDR3nt: TGTGCCAGCAGCTTGGCAGGGTATCGGGAGAGCCAGCATTTT
d_gene: .; j_gene: TRBJ1-1; v_gene: TRBV28; abundance: .; CDR3aa: CASSFRGTEAFF; CDR3nt: TGTGCCAGCAGTTTTAGGGGGACTGAAGCTTTCTTT
d_gene: .; j_gene: TRBJ2-6; v_gene: TRBV5-4; abundance: .; CDR3aa: CASSSGTGANVLTF; CDR3nt: TGTGCCAGCAGCTCCGGGACAGGGGCCAACGTCCTGACTTTC
d_gene: .; j_gene: TRBJ2-1; v_gene: TRBV10-2; abundance: few; CDR3aa: CASSESIPSADEQFF; CDR3nt: TGCGCCAGCAGTGAGTCAATTCCTAGCGCAGATGAGCAGTTCTTC
d_gene: TRBD2; j_gene: TRBJ2-5; v_gene: TRBV28; abundance: few; CDR3aa: CASSTLLSGVRETQYF; CDR3nt: TGTGCCAGCAGTACACTCCTTAGCGGGGTCCGCGAGACCCAGTACTTC
d_gene: .; j_gene: TRBJ2-1; v_gene: TRBV9; abundance: .; CDR3aa: CASSVGGNSYNEQFF; CDR3nt: TGTGCCAGCAGCGTGGGCGGGAACTCCTACAATGAGCAGTTCTTC
d_gene: TRBD1; j_gene: TRBJ2-3; v_gene: TRBV5-4; abundance: .; CDR3aa: CASSLPRGQGVEDTQYF; CDR3nt: TGTGCCAGCAGCTTACCTCGAGGTCAGGGGGTTGAGGATACGCAGTATTTT
d_gene: .; j_gene: TRBJ2-3; v_gene: TRBV21-1; abundance: .; CDR3aa: CASSITSGTDTQYF; CDR3nt: TGTGCCAGCAGCATAACTAGCGGCACAGATACGCAGTATTTT
d_gene: TRBD1; j_gene: TRBJ2-2; v_gene: TRBV4-2; abundance: .; CDR3aa: CASSQGTVRTGELFF; CDR3nt: TGTGCCAGCAGCCAGGGGACAGTCCGGACCGGGGAGCTGTTTTTT
d_gene: TRBD2; j_gene: TRBJ2-7; v_gene: TRBV5-4; abundance: .; CDR3aa: CASSKRERPYEQYF; CDR3nt: TGTGCCAGCAGCAAGCGGGAGCGACCCTACGAGCAGTACTTC
d_gene: .; j_gene: TRBJ2-5; v_gene: TRBV7-9; abundance: .; CDR3aa: CASSLSRIQETQYF; CDR3nt: TGTGCCAGCAGCTTATCCCGGATCCAAGAGACCCAGTACTTC
d_gene: .; j_gene: TRBJ2-5; v_gene: TRBV13; abundance: .; CDR3aa: CASSVGGGEETQYF; CDR3nt: TGTGCCAGCAGTGTGGGAGGGGGAGAAGAGACCCAGTACTTC
d_gene: .; j_gene: TRBJ2-7; v_gene: TRBV11-1; abundance: .; CDR3aa: CASSLGLAVYEQYF; CDR3nt: TGTGCCAGCAGCTTAGGTCTGGCAGTCTACGAGCAGTACTTC
d_gene: TRBD1; j_gene: TRBJ2-3; v_gene: TRBV6-1; abundance: few; CDR3aa: CASSDRQGVGADTQYF; CDR3nt: TGTGCCAGCAGTGATCGACAGGGAGTGGGGGCAGATACGCAGTATTTT
d_gene: .; j_gene: TRBJ1-2; v_gene: TRBV9; abundance: few; CDR3aa: CASSVALKGWQYGYTF; CDR3nt: TGTGCCAGCAGCGTAGCTCTGAAGGGATGGCAGTATGGCTACACCTTC
d_gene: .; j_gene: TRBJ2-6; v_gene: TRBV28; abundance: .; CDR3aa: CASTPPGQGILGANVLTF; CDR3nt: TGTGCCAGCACCCCCCCGGGGCAGGGGATATTGGGGGCCAACGTCCTGACTTTC
d_gene: TRBD1; j_gene: TRBJ2-2; v_gene: TRBV4-3; abundance: few; CDR3aa: CASSQEGHRGLNTGELFF; CDR3nt: TGCGCCAGCAGCCAAGAAGGTCACAGGGGGCTGAACACCGGGGAGCTGTTTTTT